Here is one T cell receptor (beta chain) with its context. This clonotype was seen only a few times. This receptor's antigen is unknown. Base qualities are not at hand, and no much larger clone is one base apart. The data originate from a study of T-cell memory formation after mild COVID-19 (dated by TCRdb to 2020 to 2023). For the wider study: Most TCR sequence clusters were specific to one of the two donors. Two young, previously healthy adult volunteers, one female and one male, were included in the cohort. In two donors, T-cell clones that expanded and contracted after mild COVID-19 were tracked by sequencing TCRalpha and TCRbeta repertoires over time. Results the study describes overall, beyond this receptor: SARS-CoV-2 specificity was not confirmed for the second-wave clones peaking on day 37. Clones that contracted from day 15 to 85 showed balanced CD4/CD8 phenotypes, whereas a second wave of clones that expanded from day 15 to 37 leaned towards CD4+. Some responding clones were detected in pre-infection memory, which suggested that pre-existing cross-reactive memory T cells had joined the SARS-CoV-2 response. Contracting CD4+ clones turned up mainly in the CM and EM memory subsets, whereas EMRA was where CD8+ clones were enriched. The study included only a couple of mild cases, and larger cohorts that include severe cases with pre-infection samples were judged to be necessary.

Ficoll-Paque density gradient centrifugation was used to isolate PBMCs. The V and J ends are trimmed by 5 bases and 4 bases, leaving 11 bases between them. According to the germline V gene (reference sequence), CDR1 reads SSHAT and CDR2 reads FNYEAQ. The CDR3 holds 13 amino acids from the cysteine to the phenylalanine. The retained sequence is limited to the CDR3, 39 bases, with the frame set at the first base. Sequencing relied on an Illumina NovaSeq 6000. cDNA libraries for TCRalpha and TCRbeta were prepared by 5'RACE using constant-segment primers, with sample barcodes and unique molecular identifiers added. RNA was extracted from every sample with Trizol reagent. Library amplification was performed in two PCR steps, and a second sample barcode and Illumina TruSeq adapters were introduced in the second step. Libraries were sequenced on an Illumina NovaSeq with 2 x 150 bp paired-end reads. On the authors' methods: With migec v1.2.7, reads were demultiplexed and then collapsed into UMI-guided consensus sequences. Using mixcr v2.1.11, UMI consensuses were aligned to TRA and TRB V and J templates and then assembled into clonotypes. A clonotype was counted as expanded or contracted only if both edgeR and NoisET called the change significant, with noise models trained on biological replicates. For edgeR calls, a false discovery rate-adjusted p below 0.01 and a log2 fold-change threshold of 1 were applied. PCA with hierarchical clustering of max-normalized trajectories of the 1000 most abundant clonotypes was used as exploratory dynamics analysis. Each responding clone was given a CD4 or CD8 phenotype based on the CD4+ and CD8+ repertoires, which had been sequenced separately. TCRdb passed the public sequencing reads through fastp at Q25 and MiXCR, retaining productive beta sequences. Every distinct CDR3 protein forms one entry, paired with its most common genes and DNA. These V and J calls derive from TCRdb rather than the authors' analysis. The table for this sample lists 100,000 to 130,000 distinct CDR3 sequences; around 15% of them were counted only once. 35% to 50% of the sample lies in the top ten.

The TCR sequence derives from a man younger than 30 who had mild COVID-19 (a few samples of this study predate the infection). The sample titles of this study are shuffled in the database, so cell type and time point are left out; the donor was told from shared clones. The specimen was PBMCs or a T cell subset sorted from them (not recorded which). The rearrangement joined TRBV7-7 to TRBJ1-1; tentative D gene TRBD1, with 5 bases matching. Read as DNA, the sequence is TGTGCCAGCAGCCCCGGGGGGGGCACTGAAGCTTTCTTT. It is translated as CASSPGGGTEAFF.